Listed below are T cell receptor beta chains from one sample, sequenced in a study of blood T cell repertoires in COVID-19. The assay was immunoSEQ multiplex PCR, and TCRdb's table has in-frame clones only and misses some. The sample lists approximately 210,000 clones, less than 90% occurring once. Sequenced: peripheral blood. These receptors all stem from a man between 65 and 85 years old with acute or convalescent COVID-19. CDR3s include the opening cysteine and the closing phenylalanine or tryptophan. Each record gives: J gene, V gene, CDR3 protein.

>TRBJ2-7|TRBV14
CASSQRWETYEQYF
>TRBJ2-3|TRBV10-3
CAIKTTTDTQYF
>TRBJ2-7|TRBV7-9
CASSPSFGGYEQYF
>TRBJ2-6|TRBV5-1
CASSLGSLHRGLGSGANVLTF
>TRBJ2-1|TRBV7-3
CASSLEGLRPSSYNEQFF
>TRBJ2-5|TRBV7-6
CASSLRSAGGEETQYF
>TRBJ1-2|TRBV19
CASTLQQGYGYTF
>TRBJ2-1|TRBV18
CASSPFTLARDNEQFF
>TRBJ2-7|TRBV3-1/TRBV3-2
CASSQGGLAGPYEQYF
>TRBJ2-5|TRBV24-1
CATSRSGAETQYF
>TRBJ1-5|TRBV9
CASSVSGFYNQPQHF
>TRBJ2-6|TRBV7-6
CASSLEQGAGANVLTF
>TRBJ1-2|TRBV19
CASSNWDRGYGYTF
>TRBJ1-1|TRBV5-1
CASSPGTQTEAFF
>TRBJ2-2|TRBV4-3
CASSQEVRPGELFF
>TRBJ2-2|TRBV19
CATLGREGTGELFF
>TRBJ2-7|TRBV6-6
CASSSRDRYYEQYF
>TRBJ1-1|TRBV10-3
CAISESPQALNTEAFF
>TRBJ2-7|TRBV9
CASSVGGSGYAPYEQYF
>TRBJ1-2|TRBV18
CASSPQTGNYGYTF
>TRBJ1-5|TRBV6-5
CASSYMGQGAPQHF
>TRBJ1-1|TRBV5-1
CASSLSSSGGTEAFF
>TRBJ1-6|TRBV5-6
CASSSRAGRGSPLHF
>TRBJ1-4|TRBV28
CASSQSGTNEKLFF
>TRBJ2-1|TRBV19
CASSIRLASYNEQFF
>TRBJ2-1|TRBV7-9
CASSLRGTGAREQFF
>TRBJ1-2|TRBV6-5
CASTNYGGYGYTF
>TRBJ2-7|TRBV29-1
CSVQWGTGGLKQYF